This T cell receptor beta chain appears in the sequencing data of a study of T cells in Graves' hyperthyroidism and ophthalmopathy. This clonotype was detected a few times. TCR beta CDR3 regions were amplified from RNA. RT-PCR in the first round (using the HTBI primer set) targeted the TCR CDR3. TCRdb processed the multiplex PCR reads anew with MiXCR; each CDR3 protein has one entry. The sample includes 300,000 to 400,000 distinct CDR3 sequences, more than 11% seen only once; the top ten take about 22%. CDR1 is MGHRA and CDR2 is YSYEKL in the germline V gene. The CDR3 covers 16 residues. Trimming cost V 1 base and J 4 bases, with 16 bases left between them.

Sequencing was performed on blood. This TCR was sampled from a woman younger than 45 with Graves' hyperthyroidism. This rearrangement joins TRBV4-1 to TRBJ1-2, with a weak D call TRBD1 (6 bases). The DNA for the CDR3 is TGCGCCAGCAGCCAAGGGGGGGGCCAACCCCCCTATGGCTACACCTTC. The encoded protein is CASSQGGGQPPYGYTF.